The 4 T cell receptor beta chains below come from one sample, sequenced in a study of brain T cells in children with intractable seizures. Here immunoSEQ multiplex PCR was the method, and the copy in TCRdb shows in-frame clones only, minus some. Here the sample spans 300,000 to 400,000 clones, nearly 95% being singletons. Time point described: blood from clinic visit 5 months post-surgery; TSC patient then seizure free. The input for sequencing was peripheral blood, taken about 5 months after surgery. These receptors all come from a boy younger than two with tuberous sclerosis and intractable seizures.

The chain couples TRBV19 to TRBJ1-1; maybe TRBD1 (5 bases). This CDR3 is 17 amino acids long. Germline lookup yields CDR1 LNHDA and CDR2 SQIVND (reference sequence). Trimming took off 4 bases at V and 3 bases at J, with 21 bases between the two ends. The DNA of the CDR3 is TGTGCCAGTAGTACACTGGGACCCATAGGCCCCCACACTGAAGCTTTCTTT. It specifies CASSTLGPIGPHTEAFF.

The chain is built from TRBV28 and TRBJ2-5; D uncertain. There are 12 residues in the CDR3. Germline V gives CDR1 MDHEN, CDR2 SYDVKM. The V end was cut by 6 bases, the J end by 1 base, with 6 bases between. The CDR3 sequence is CASSPSQETQYF. CDR3 nucleotides: TGTGCCAGCAGCCCCAGCCAAGAGACCCAGTACTTC.

This clone occurred once. The chain joins TRBV6-7 to TRBJ1-2; D is ambiguous. TRBV6-7 is marked as an open reading frame, function uncertain. This CDR3 has 13 residues. Between the trimmed V and J ends, which lost 10 bases and 6 bases, there was a span of 18 bases. The CDR3 here is CATPGVTRHGYTF. The CDR3, as DNA: TGTGCCACCCCGGGAGTCACACGGCATGGCTACACCTTC.

This clone was observed a few times. The rearrangement joins TRBV2 to TRBJ2-7; no definite D call. The CDR3 extends over 12 amino acids. Per the germline V gene, CDR1 is SNHLY and CDR2 is FYNNEI. Trimming removed 2 bases from V and 3 bases from J, with 5 bases in between. The CDR3 sequence: CASSERGYEQYF. CDR3 coding DNA: TGTGCCAGCAGTGAACGCGGCTACGAGCAGTACTTC.